This T cell receptor (beta chain) derives from a study of T cell responses to AZD1222 COVID-19 vaccine. TCRdb's copy holds only in-frame clones and misses some; the assay was immunoSEQ multiplex PCR. The data contain approximately 140,000 clones, approximately 91% of them singletons. Samples with a second dose at about 4 or about 12 weeks were pooled together. V was cut by 5 bases and J by 4 bases, with 17 bases left in between. CDR1 and CDR2 (germline): PRHDT, FYEKMQ (reference sequence). The CDR3 loop spans 15 amino acids. Sequenced here: peripheral blood, sampled 28 days after the second AZD1222 dose. The chain links TRBV13 to TRBJ1-1; possible D gene TRBD1, 5 bases. The receptor's source is an adult who received the AZD1222 COVID-19 vaccine. The CDR3 here is CASSRPGTEGTEAFF. The CDR3 DNA sequence: TGTGCCAGCAGCAGACCCGGGACGGAGGGCACTGAAGCTTTCTTT. Using reference TRBV13 and TRBJ1-1 for the parts outside the CDR3, the full variable domain is AAGVIQSPRHLIKEKRETATLKCYPIPRHDTVYWYQQGPGQDPQFLISFYEKMQSDKGSIPDRFSAQQFSDYHSELNMSSLELGDSALYFCASSRPGTEGTEAFFGQGTRLTVV.